This T cell receptor beta chain was obtained from a study of T cells in Graves' hyperthyroidism and ophthalmopathy. Whole-study results and caveats: Ophthalmopathy got predicted by the model a median 6.5 months before its onset.

Amplification of TCR beta CDR3 regions was performed using RNA transcripts as template. Researchers ran a first-round RT-PCR on the TCR CDR3 using the HTBI primer set. MiXCR, run by TCRdb on the multiplex PCR reads, gives a single entry per CDR3 protein. This sample has 330,000 or so distinct CDR3 sequences, with around 18% found just once. This clonotype appeared many times. Its antigen is not identified. Diagnostic assessment was based on clinical symptoms, serum thyroxine and TRAb, thyroid ultrasound and orbital computed tomography. This clonotype was sampled from a woman aged 40 to 49 with Graves' ophthalmopathy. The specimen sequenced was blood.

The CDR3 protein is CASSLAHGAYEQYF. CDR3 DNA sequence: TGTGCCAGCAGCTTAGCCCACGGGGCCTACGAGCAGTACTTC. The genes are TRBV11-1 and TRBJ2-7; D is perhaps TRBD2 (5 bases). This CDR3 region has 14 residues. The germline V gene encodes CDR1 SGHAT and CDR2 FQDESV (reference sequence). The ends were cut back, 0 bases at V and 2 bases at J, with 8 bases in the middle.